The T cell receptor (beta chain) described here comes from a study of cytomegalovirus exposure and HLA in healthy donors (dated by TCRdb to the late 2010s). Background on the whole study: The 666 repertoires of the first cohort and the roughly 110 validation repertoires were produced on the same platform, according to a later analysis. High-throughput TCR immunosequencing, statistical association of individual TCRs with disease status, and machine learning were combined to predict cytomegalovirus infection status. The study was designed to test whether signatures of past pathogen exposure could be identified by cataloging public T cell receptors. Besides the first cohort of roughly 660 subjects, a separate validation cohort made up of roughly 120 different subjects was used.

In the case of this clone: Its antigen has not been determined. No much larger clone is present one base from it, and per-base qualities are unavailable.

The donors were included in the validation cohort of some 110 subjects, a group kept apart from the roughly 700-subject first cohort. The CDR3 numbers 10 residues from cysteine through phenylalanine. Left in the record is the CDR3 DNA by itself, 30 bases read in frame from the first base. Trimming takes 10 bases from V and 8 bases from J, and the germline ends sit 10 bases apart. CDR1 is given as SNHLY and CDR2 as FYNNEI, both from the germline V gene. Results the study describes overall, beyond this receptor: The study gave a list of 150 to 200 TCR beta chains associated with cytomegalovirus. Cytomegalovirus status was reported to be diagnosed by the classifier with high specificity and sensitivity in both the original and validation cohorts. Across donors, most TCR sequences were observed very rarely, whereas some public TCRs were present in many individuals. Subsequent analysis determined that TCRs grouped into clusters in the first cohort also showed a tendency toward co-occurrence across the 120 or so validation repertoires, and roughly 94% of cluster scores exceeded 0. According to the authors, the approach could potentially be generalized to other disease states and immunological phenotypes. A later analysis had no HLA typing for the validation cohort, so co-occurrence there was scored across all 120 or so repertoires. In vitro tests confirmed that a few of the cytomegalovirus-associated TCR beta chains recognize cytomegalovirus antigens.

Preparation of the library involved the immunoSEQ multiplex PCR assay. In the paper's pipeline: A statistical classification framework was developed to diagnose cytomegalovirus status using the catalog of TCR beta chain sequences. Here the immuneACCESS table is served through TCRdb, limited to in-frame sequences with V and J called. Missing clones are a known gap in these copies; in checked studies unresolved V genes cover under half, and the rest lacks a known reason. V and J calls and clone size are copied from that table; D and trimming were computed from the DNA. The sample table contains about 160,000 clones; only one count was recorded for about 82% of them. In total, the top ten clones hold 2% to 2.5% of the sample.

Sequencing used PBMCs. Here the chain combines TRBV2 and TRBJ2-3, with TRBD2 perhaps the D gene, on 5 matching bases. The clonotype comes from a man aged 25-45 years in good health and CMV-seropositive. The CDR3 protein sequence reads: CATRGGTQYF. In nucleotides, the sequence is TGTGCCACAAGAGGAGGTACGCAGTATTTT.